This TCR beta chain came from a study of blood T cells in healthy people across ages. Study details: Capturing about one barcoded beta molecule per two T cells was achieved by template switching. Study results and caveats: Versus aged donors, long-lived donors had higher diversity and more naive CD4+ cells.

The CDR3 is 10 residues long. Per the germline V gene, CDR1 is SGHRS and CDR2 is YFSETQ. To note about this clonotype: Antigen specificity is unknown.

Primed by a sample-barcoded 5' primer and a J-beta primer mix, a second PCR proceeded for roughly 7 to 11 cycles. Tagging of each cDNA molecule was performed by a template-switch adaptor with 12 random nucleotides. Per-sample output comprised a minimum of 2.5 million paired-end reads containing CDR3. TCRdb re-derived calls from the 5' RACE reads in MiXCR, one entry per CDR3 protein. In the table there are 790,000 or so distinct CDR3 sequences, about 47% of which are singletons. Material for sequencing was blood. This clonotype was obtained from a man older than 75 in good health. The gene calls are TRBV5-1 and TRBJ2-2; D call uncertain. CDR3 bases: TGCGACACCTGGACCGGGGAGCTGTTTTTT. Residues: CDTWTGELFF.